What follows is one TCR beta chain and its context. What it recognizes is unknown. Germline-derived CDR1 and CDR2 are SGHVS and FQNEAQ. J lost 2 bases, V lost 5 bases, and 2 bases had no gene match. This CDR3 has 14 residues. The data stem from a study of cytomegalovirus exposure and HLA in healthy donors. About the research overall: Earlier, 150 million to 200 million T cells were analyzed, and more than 100 million unique TCR beta sequences were found among them.

Study-wide results and limits: In a later analysis, at a false discovery rate of 0.05, some 17,000 TCR beta sequences were associated with HLA alleles. Common viral pathogens were later found to be apparently linked to several of the most significant clusters.

Both 60 Vbeta primers and 13 Jbeta primers went into the PCR. TCRdb's table, derived via immunoSEQ multiplex PCR, lists solely in-frame clones and lacks some. The profile shows 95,000 or so clones, about four fifths of them singletons. The sample taken for sequencing was PBMCs. The V gene is TRBV7-8, the J gene TRBJ2-7; 11 bases are shared with TRBD1. The origin of this receptor is a woman in her 70s in good health and CMV-seropositive. CDR3 sequence reads: CASSGTGGAYEQYF. For the CDR3, the DNA is TGTGCCAGCAGCGGGACAGGGGGGGCCTACGAGCAGTACTTC.